The 32 T cell receptor beta chains below come from one sample, sequenced in a study of blood T cell repertoires in COVID-19. Method: immunoSEQ multiplex PCR; TCRdb's copy keeps in-frame clones and lacks some. The sample carries some 89,000 clones, around 85% recorded once. Sample: peripheral blood. The receptors here all came from a man between 65 and 85 years old with acute or convalescent COVID-19.

The J gene is TRBJ2-7, the V gene TRBV3-1 (or the pseudogene TRBV3-2); maybe TRBD1 (5 bases). Germline loops: CDR1 LGHDT, CDR2 YNNKEL (reference sequence). This CDR3 has 12 residues. V lost 4 bases and J 4 bases, leaving 8 bases between the germline ends. CDR3 loop: CASSPDRYEQYF. The CDR3 DNA sequence: TGTGCCAGCAGCCCCGACAGATACGAGCAGTACTTC.

The V and J genes are TRBV7-3 and TRBJ1-6; 12 nucleotides align to TRBD1. The V gene's germline CDR1 is SGHTA and CDR2 FQGTGA. The CDR3 is 20 amino acids. V shed 5 bases and J 0 bases; nucleotides not matched to a gene: 11. The DNA of the CDR3 is TGTGCCAGCAGCGCAAGGGGACAGGGGGCCTCGAGCTCCTATAATTCACCCCTCCACTTT. Amino acids: CASSARGQGASSSYNSPLHF.

This sequence joins TRBV12-3 or TRBV12-4 and TRBJ2-2; D might be TRBD2 (7 bases). Trimming left V 7 bases short and J 7 bases short, with 13 bases between. This CDR3 is 13 amino acids long. CDR3 sequence (DNA): TGTGCCAGCAACCTCGGGGGGCACGGGGAGCTGTTTTTT. This gives the protein CASNLGGHGELFF.

V is TRBV19 and J is TRBJ2-1; D is uncertain. The CDR3 spans 13 residues. Per germline, CDR1 LNHDA and CDR2 SQIVND (reference sequence). Between the trimmed V and J ends, which lost 4 bases and 6 bases, there was a span of 10 bases. The CDR3 loop is CASSTRLANEQFF. In nucleotides, the CDR3 is TGTGCCAGTAGTACCCGACTCGCCAATGAGCAGTTCTTC.

The V and J genes are TRBV5-1 and TRBJ2-3; 7 bases line up with TRBD1. The CDR3 is 15 amino acids. Germline assignment: CDR1 SGHRS and CDR2 YFSETQ. The V gene end was trimmed by 1 base and the J gene end by 2 bases; junction bases not matched to a gene: 4. CDR3 protein: CASSLTGAYTDTQYF. CDR3 DNA: TGCGCCAGCAGCTTGACAGGGGCGTACACAGATACGCAGTATTTT.

The chain joins TRBV7-8 to TRBJ2-2, with a tentative D call TRBD2 (5 bases). From germline, CDR1 is SGHVS and CDR2 FQNEAQ. V lost 5 bases and J 5 bases, leaving 9 bases between the germline ends. This CDR3 comprises 13 residues. The CDR3 region has the DNA TGTGCCAGCAGCCGGGGTTCGACCGGGGAGCTGTTTTTT. This translates into CASSRGSTGELFF.

The chain is built from TRBV2 and TRBJ1-2, with D possibly TRBD1 on 6 matching bases. Germline V gives CDR1 SNHLY, CDR2 FYNNEI. The CDR3 extends over 13 amino acids. Trimming took off 7 bases at V and 5 bases at J, with 14 bases between the two ends. CDR3 residues: CASTQGRTYGYTF. The CDR3 DNA is TGTGCCAGCACTCAGGGGCGAACTTATGGCTACACCTTC. The whole variable domain, filled in from reference TRBV2 and TRBJ1-2, reads EPEVTQTPSHQVTQMGQEVILRCVPISNHLYFYWYRQILGQKVEFLVSFYNNEISEKSEIFDDQFSVERPDGSNFTLKIRSTKLEDSAMYFCASTQGRTYGYTFGSGTRLTVV.

The chain has TRBV6-5 and TRBJ1-6; maybe TRBD1 (6 bases). Germline lookup yields CDR1 MNHEY and CDR2 SVGAGI. V was shortened by 6 bases and J by 7 bases, with 16 bases between the two germline ends. The CDR3 totals 15 residues. The CDR3 loop is CASSQGPRENSPLHF. CDR3 bases: TGTGCCAGCAGCCAGGGGCCCAGGGAGAATTCACCCCTCCACTTT.

V and J are TRBV4-1 and TRBJ2-1, with 9 positions matching TRBD2. The CDR3 totals 17 residues. Unmatched junction bases numbered 8, after V lost 0 bases and J lost 5 bases. Germline CDR1 MGHRA, CDR2 YSYEKL. CDR3 DNA: TGCGCCAGCAGCCAAGATCCTCCTAGCGGGGCTGACAATGAGCAGTTCTTC. Its translation is CASSQDPPSGADNEQFF.

The chain combines TRBV7-8 with TRBJ2-5, with a possible D match to TRBD1 (6 bases). The ends were cut back, 5 bases at V and 2 bases at J, with 15 bases in the middle. The germline gives CDR1 SGHVS, CDR2 FQNEAQ. The CDR3 length is 15 residues. The CDR3 DNA sequence: TGTGCCAGCAGCACTCCCGGGACACGACAAGAGACCCAGTACTTC. It yields the protein CASSTPGTRQETQYF. Looking up the rest from reference TRBV7-8 and TRBJ2-5 gives the full variable domain: GAGVSQSPRYKVAKRGQDVALRCDPISGHVSLFWYQQALGQGPEFLTYFQNEAQLDKSGLPSDRFFAERPEGSVSTLKIQRTQQEDSAVYLCASSTPGTRQETQYFGPGTRLLVL.

The chain carries TRBV7-8 and TRBJ2-5; tentatively, D is TRBD1 (6 bases). The V gene's germline CDR1 is SGHVS and CDR2 FQNEAQ. Trimming stripped 5 bases from V and 2 bases from J, with 15 bases between. The CDR3 consists of 15 residues. CDR3 sequence reads: CASSKQGLGQETQYF. In nucleotides, the CDR3 is TGTGCCAGCAGCAAACAGGGATTGGGTCAAGAGACCCAGTACTTC. Full variable domain (outside the CDR3, taken from reference TRBV7-8 and TRBJ2-5): GAGVSQSPRYKVAKRGQDVALRCDPISGHVSLFWYQQALGQGPEFLTYFQNEAQLDKSGLPSDRFFAERPEGSVSTLKIQRTQQEDSAVYLCASSKQGLGQETQYFGPGTRLLVL.

The rearrangement joins TRBV7-5 to TRBJ1-1; the table gives TRBD1 as D, unverified against the DNA. TRBV7-5 is deemed a pseudogene. The length of the CDR3 is 12 residues. The CDR3 loop is CVCCRATVKDSF. For the CDR3, the DNA is TGTGTCTGTTGCAGAGCGACCGTAAAAGACAGCTTT.

In its sample, this clone was seen a few times. This chain connects TRBV18 to TRBJ2-7; tentatively, D is TRBD2 (6 bases). The CDR3 spans 13 residues. V lost 5 bases to trimming and J lost 6 bases, with 14 bases between them. Germline CDR1 and CDR2: KGHSH and LQKENI. As DNA, the CDR3 is TGTGCCAGCTCATCCACACGGGGAGGCGAGCAGTACTTC. It codes for CASSSTRGGEQYF.

This sequence joins TRBV2 and TRBJ2-7, with D perhaps TRBD1 (6 bases). CDR1 and CDR2 from the germline V gene are SNHLY and FYNNEI. Trimming took 4 bases from V and 4 from J, leaving 23 bases between them. CDR3 size: 17 residues. CDR3 sequence (DNA): TGTGCCAGCAGTGGGAGTTACGGGACACCGTCCGAATACGAGCAGTACTTC. This codes for CASSGSYGTPSEYEQYF.

This clone showed up just a few times. This chain connects TRBV11-2 to TRBJ1-1; D is uncertain. V was clipped by 0 bases and J by 3 bases, with 5 bases between them. CDR1 is SGHAT and CDR2 is FQNNGV in the germline V gene. CDR3 size: 13 residues. The CDR3 sequence: CASSLDLYTEAFF. Written as DNA, the CDR3 is TGTGCCAGCAGCTTAGATCTGTACACTGAAGCTTTCTTT.

This chain uses TRBV11-2 with TRBJ2-7, with TRBD1 as a possible D gene (6 bases). Germline CDR1 and CDR2: SGHAT and FQNNGV. The CDR3 loop spans 14 amino acids. The ends were cut back, 0 bases at V and 3 bases at J, with 9 bases in the middle. Written as DNA, the CDR3 is TGTGCCAGCAGCTTAGAGGGGGCAGGCTACGAGCAGTACTTC. Translation: CASSLEGAGYEQYF.

CDR3 sequence: CASRQQGSTDTQYF. The CDR3 DNA reads TGTGCCAGCAGGCAACAGGGTAGCACAGATACGCAGTATTTT. The J gene is TRBJ2-3, the V gene TRBV2, with D possibly matching TRBD1 (6 bases). CDR1 SNHLY and CDR2 FYNNEI come from the germline V gene. V dropped 6 bases and J dropped 0 bases, with 10 bases sitting between them. CDR3 length equals 14 residues.

V is TRBV7-2 and J is TRBJ2-1; maybe TRBD2 (7 bases). The CDR3 runs to 15 residues. V lost 4 bases, J lost 9 bases, and 19 bases lay in between. Germline CDR1 is SGHTA and CDR2 is FQGNSA. The chain's CDR3 is CASSSVTGGYFEQFF. The CDR3 DNA is TGTGCCAGCAGCTCCGTGACGGGGGGCTACTTTGAGCAGTTCTTC.

The chain has TRBV19 and TRBJ1-5, with 8 bases identical to TRBD1. Unmatched junction bases numbered 5, after V lost 11 bases and J lost 2 bases. Germline CDR1 reads LNHDA; CDR2 reads SQIVND (reference sequence). CDR3 size: 13 residues. The CDR3 spells CASGQGRNQPQHF. CDR3 sequence (DNA): TGTGCCTCCGGACAGGGTCGCAATCAGCCCCAGCATTTT. The whole variable domain, filled in from reference TRBV19 and TRBJ1-5, reads DGGITQSPKYLFRKEGQNVTLSCEQNLNHDAMYWYRQDPGQGLRLIYYSQIVNDFQKGDIAEGYSVSREKKESFPLTVTSAQKNPTAFYLCASGQGRNQPQHFGDGTRLSIL.

The rearrangement links TRBV6-1 to TRBJ1-3, with D hard to call. Deletions cut 6 bases from V and 3 bases from J, with 9 bases between. CDR1 is MNHNS, CDR2 SASEGT, per germline. The CDR3 covers 13 residues. The CDR3 DNA is TGTGCCAGCAGGGCCGGGAGTGGAAACACCATATATTTT. Translated: CASRAGSGNTIYF.

This clone was seen just once. The chain is built from TRBV28 and TRBJ2-5; 10 bases map to TRBD1. Germline V gives CDR1 MDHEN, CDR2 SYDVKM. The CDR3 covers 15 residues. V was pared by 3 bases and J by 7 bases, with 8 bases of the junction left unmatched. Here the CDR3 DNA reads TGTGCCAGCAGTTTTCCGGGACAGGGGATGGGGACCCAGTACTTC. Encoded protein: CASSFPGQGMGTQYF.

The count of this clone is one. The CDR3 loop is CASIQGYLTEAFF. CDR3 bases: TGTGCCAGCATTCAGGGCTATTTGACTGAAGCTTTCTTT. The chain recombines TRBV2 with TRBJ1-1; D may be TRBD1 (5 bases). CDR1 and CDR2 from the germline V gene are SNHLY and FYNNEI. V was cut by 7 bases and J by 5 bases, with 14 bases left in between. The CDR3 sequence is 13 residues long.

This clone was recorded once. The V and J genes are TRBV2 and TRBJ2-5; weak D call: TRBD1 (5 bases). The CDR3 covers 12 residues. Looked up from germline, CDR1 is SNHLY and CDR2 is FYNNEI. The ends were cut back, 7 bases at V and 5 bases at J, with 11 bases in the middle. In nucleotides, the CDR3 is TGTGCCAGCACCAGGGTGGTCGAGACCCAGTACTTC. Encoded protein: CASTRVVETQYF.

V and J are TRBV28 and TRBJ1-1, with 9 bases aligning to TRBD1. Losses at the gene ends were 5 bases for V and 6 bases for J; bases not matched to a gene: 7. This CDR3 has 14 residues. The germline CDR1 and CDR2 sequences are MDHEN and SYDVKM. The CDR3 region is CASSMTGGHAEAFF. DNA for the CDR3: TGTGCCAGCAGTATGACAGGGGGGCACGCTGAAGCTTTCTTT.

The table lists this clone with a count of one. The rearrangement links TRBV19 to TRBJ2-3, with 8 nucleotides matching TRBD2. This CDR3 has 16 amino acids. V trimming: 0 bases; J trimming: 5 bases; junction bases outside the gene matches: 7. In germline, CDR1 is LNHDA, CDR2 SQIVND (reference sequence). The CDR3 reads CASSIDSERGKDTQYF. The DNA for the CDR3 is TGTGCCAGTAGTATAGATAGCGAGCGGGGGAAAGATACGCAGTATTTT.

The chain carries TRBV13 and TRBJ2-7; no clear D gene. Germline CDR1 PRHDT, CDR2 FYEKMQ (reference sequence). V lost 2 bases to trimming and J lost 0 bases, with 8 bases between them. The CDR3 is made up of 14 amino acids. The CDR3 DNA sequence: TGTGCCAGCAGCTTAAACTTCAACTCCTACGAGCAGTACTTC. Protein sequence: CASSLNFNSYEQYF.

The gene calls are TRBV5-6 and TRBJ1-2; 7 bases align to TRBD1. The CDR3 is 14 residues long. The trim removed 1 base at V and 4 bases at J, leaving 4 bases unmatched. Per germline, CDR1 SGHDT and CDR2 YYEEEE. In DNA form, the CDR3 reads TGTGCCAGCAGCTTGAGCAGGGGGACCTATGGCTACACCTTC. The encoded protein is CASSLSRGTYGYTF.

This chain links TRBV20-1 with TRBJ2-1; no firm D call. Trimming removed 6 bases at V and 10 bases at J, with 13 bases between. Germline V lookup: CDR1 DFQATT, CDR2 SNEGSKA (reference sequence). The CDR3 loop spans 11 amino acids. The CDR3 DNA follows: TGCAGTGCGCCCCTTAGCTGGGAGCAGTTCTTC. Its protein product is CSAPLSWEQFF.

Only a few counts were recorded for this clone. The chain carries TRBV28 and TRBJ1-5; D is unresolved. From germline, CDR1 is MDHEN and CDR2 SYDVKM. The CDR3 loop spans 14 amino acids. Between the trimmed V and J ends, which lost 2 bases and 6 bases, there was a span of 11 bases. Here the CDR3 reads CASSLEALGQPQHF. The DNA of the CDR3 is TGTGCCAGCAGTTTAGAGGCCCTGGGTCAGCCCCAGCATTTT.

This clone was seen a single time. The rearrangement uses TRBV28 and TRBJ1-2; D possibly corresponds to TRBD1 (5 bases). This CDR3 has 15 amino acids. Germline CDR1 reads MDHEN; CDR2 reads SYDVKM. V was trimmed by 4 bases and J by 8 bases, leaving 20 bases between them. CDR3 protein: CASSSATGGSRGYTF. CDR3 sequence (DNA): TGTGCCAGCAGTTCCGCCACCGGGGGATCCCGCGGCTACACCTTC.

This clone was seen just once. The rearrangement uses TRBV19 and TRBJ2-3, with D perhaps TRBD1 (5 bases). This CDR3 contains 17 residues. Germline loops: CDR1 LNHDA, CDR2 SQIVND (reference sequence). Between the trimmed V and J ends, which lost 4 bases and 1 base, there was a span of 18 bases. The CDR3 loop is CASSNPSGLLGTDTQYF. CDR3 in DNA: TGTGCCAGTAGTAACCCTTCAGGGCTCCTCGGCACAGATACGCAGTATTTT.

This chain joins TRBV21-1 and TRBJ2-3; the D call TRBD2 from the table was never checked on the DNA. TRBV21-1 is a pseudogene locus. CDR3 length equals 14 residues. For the CDR3, the DNA is TGTGCCAGCAGCAAGAGAGGGAGCACAGATACGCAGTATTTT. Its translation: CASSKRGSTDTQYF.